The 14 T cell receptor beta chains below all came from one sample that was sequenced in a study of cytomegalovirus exposure and HLA in healthy donors. PCR used 60 Vbeta primers and 13 Jbeta primers. Measured with immunoSEQ multiplex PCR; TCRdb has only the in-frame clones, and not every one. The table records more than 85,000 clones, around 85% of them present only once. Sequencing was carried out using PBMCs. All receptors come from a young man in good health and CMV-seropositive.

In its sample, this clone was seen a few times. This sequence joins TRBV6-4 and TRBJ2-3; D not certain. V was trimmed by 2 bases and J by 0 bases, leaving 3 bases between them. The V gene's germline CDR1 is MRHNA and CDR2 SNTAGT. CDR3 size: 13 residues. CDR3 sequence: CASSDTSTDTQYF. The DNA of the CDR3 is TGTGCCAGCAGTGACACTAGCACAGATACGCAGTATTTT.

V is TRBV7-9 and J is TRBJ1-3, with D unclear. This CDR3 is 13 amino acids long. Germline CDR1 SEHNR, CDR2 FQNEAQ (reference sequence). V lost 4 bases and J 0 bases, leaving 4 bases between the germline ends. CDR3 DNA: TGTGCCAGCAGCTCCTCCTCTGGAAACACCATATATTTT. It codes for CASSSSSGNTIYF.

The V gene is TRBV12-5, the J gene TRBJ1-4, with D perhaps matching TRBD1 (5 bases). The CDR3 loop spans 15 amino acids. Per the germline V gene, CDR1 is LGHNT and CDR2 is FRNRAP. Trimming stripped 6 bases from V and 7 bases from J, with 18 bases between. CDR3 sequence: CASGPDGAQGEKLFF. In nucleotides, the CDR3 is TGTGCTAGTGGCCCTGATGGGGCCCAGGGTGAAAAACTGTTTTTT.

This clone showed up just a few times. V is TRBV2 and J is TRBJ2-5, with D unresolved. CDR1 and CDR2 from the germline V gene are SNHLY and FYNNEI. Trimming shortened V by 4 bases and J by 2 bases, and 11 bases separated the two germline ends. CDR3 length equals 14 residues. This CDR3 is CASSGRSVQETQYF. CDR3 DNA: TGTGCCAGCAGTGGCCGCAGCGTTCAAGAGACCCAGTACTTC.

The rearrangement links TRBV5-1 to TRBJ2-5, with 11 bases lining up with TRBD1. The germline V gene has CDR1 SGHRS and CDR2 YFSETQ. The CDR3 consists of 16 residues. V lost 4 bases, J lost 2 bases, and 7 bases stayed unmatched. The CDR3 here is CASSAGGQGVQETQYF. The CDR3 DNA reads TGCGCCAGCAGCGCTGGGGGACAGGGGGTTCAAGAGACCCAGTACTTC.

The rearrangement links TRBV2 to TRBJ2-3; TRBD2 agrees at 10 bases. With 7 bases clipped from V and 3 bases from J, the junction kept 13 bases outside the gene matches. The germline gives CDR1 SNHLY, CDR2 FYNNEI. CDR3 length equals 17 residues. The CDR3, as DNA: TGTGCCAGCACCGGCGTCCTAGCGGGGGTTGAAACAGATACGCAGTATTTT. It encodes CASTGVLAGVETDTQYF.

This chain connects TRBV5-1 to TRBJ1-2; no clear D gene. The CDR3 contains 15 residues. Germline V gene sequence: CDR1 SGHRS, CDR2 YFSETQ. The V end was cut by 4 bases, the J end by 2 bases, with 15 bases between. The CDR3 loop reads CASSAGTQLNYGYTF. The CDR3 DNA reads TGCGCCAGCAGCGCCGGTACACAGCTAAACTATGGCTACACCTTC.

The V call is TRBV5-8, the J call TRBJ2-1, with 8 bases identical to TRBD2. The V segment lost 4 bases and the J segment 0 bases; nucleotides outside the gene matches: 12. The CDR3 totals 18 residues. Germline values: CDR1 SGHTS, CDR2 YDEGEE. CDR3 amino acids: CASSIAGTRLFSYNEQFF. The CDR3 bases are TGTGCCAGCAGCATAGCCGGGACTAGACTCTTCTCCTACAATGAGCAGTTCTTC.

This chain links TRBV5-1 with TRBJ2-2; D is uncertain. Looked up from germline, CDR1 is SGHRS and CDR2 is YFSETQ. The CDR3 runs to 13 residues. Trimming shortened V by 1 base and J by 7 bases, and 8 bases separated the two germline ends. DNA of the CDR3: TGCGCCAGCAGCTTGCTGGCGGTCGGGGAGCTGTTTTTT. This gives the protein CASSLLAVGELFF.

This sequence joins TRBV5-6 and TRBJ1-2; D perhaps matches TRBD1 (5 bases). Per the germline V gene, CDR1 is SGHDT and CDR2 is YYEEEE. Trimming removed 0 bases at V and 5 bases at J, with 14 bases between. The CDR3 consists of 15 residues. Here the CDR3 reads CASSLGGRRGYGYTF. CDR3 in DNA: TGTGCCAGCAGCTTGGGTGGCAGGAGGGGTTATGGCTACACCTTC.

CDR3 residues: CASSPGRAVQPQHF. CDR3 DNA: TGTGCCAGCTCACCGGGGAGAGCAGTTCAGCCCCAGCATTTT. This chain connects TRBV18 to TRBJ1-5; D gene ambiguous. The ends were cut back, 3 bases at V and 6 bases at J, with 12 bases in the middle. CDR1 is KGHSH, CDR2 LQKENI, per germline. The CDR3 has 14 residues.

This sequence joins TRBV6-5 and TRBJ1-5, with a possible D match to TRBD1 (6 bases). This CDR3 comprises 14 residues. Germline V gene lookup returns CDR1 MNHEY and CDR2 SVGAGI. V lost 7 bases and J lost 4, with 14 bases in between. CDR3 nucleotides: TGTGCCAGCACAGGCAAGGGGACAAATCAGCCCCAGCATTTT. This gives the protein CASTGKGTNQPQHF.

This clone has just one count. V usage is TRBV30 and J usage is TRBJ1-4, with 8 bases that match TRBD1. V was pared by 5 bases and J by 8 bases, with 7 bases of the junction left unmatched. The CDR3 totals 13 residues. Germline V lookup: CDR1 GTSNPN, CDR2 SVGIG (reference sequence). The CDR3: CAWGQGREEKLFF. Written as DNA, the CDR3 is TGTGCCTGGGGACAGGGTAGAGAAGAAAAACTGTTTTTT.

V and J are TRBV21-1 and TRBJ2-1; TRBD1, the D gene given by the table, was not confirmed from the DNA. TRBV21-1 is reported as a pseudogene. The CDR3 runs to 13 residues. In nucleotides, the CDR3 is TGTGCCAGCAGCAACACAGGGTGCAATGAGCAGTTCTTC. Its protein product is CASSNTGCNEQFF.